The 13 T cell receptor beta chains below were found in one sample sequenced in a study of human T cells and chemical hapten exposure. Time point denoted: pre-sensitization, week 0. Treatment here: therapeutic diphenylcyclopropenone sensitization with weekly scalp DPC. TCRdb independently ran MiXCR on the RACE reads; one entry per CDR3 protein. The data contain 270,000 or so distinct CDR3 sequences, roughly 7.4% of them singletons. Material: whole blood, obtained in connection with sensitization to the hapten diphenylcyclopropenone (DPC). These receptors were taken from a man between 18 and 29 years old with alopecia areata. Some clones in this sample may be carry-over from other donors' samples.

V usage is TRBV11-3 and J usage is TRBJ2-1; D is uncertain. V dropped 5 bases and J dropped 1 base, with 6 bases sitting between them. Germline V gives CDR1 SGHNT, CDR2 YENEEA. The CDR3 spans 13 residues. CDR3 protein: CASSPRSYNEQFF. In DNA form, the CDR3 reads TGTGCCAGCAGCCCTCGATCCTACAATGAGCAGTTCTTC.

The chain uses TRBV5-1 and TRBJ2-5, with D perhaps assigned TRBD1 or TRBD2 (5 bases each). The CDR3 is 15 residues long. Germline V CDR1 and CDR2: SGHRS, YFSETQ. Trimming cost V 5 bases and J 0 bases, with 14 bases left between them. CDR3 sequence reads: CASSRDLLHQETQYF. In DNA, the CDR3 is TGCGCCAGCAGTCGGGACCTGTTGCACCAAGAGACCCAGTACTTC.

In its sample, this clonotype was seen many times. The rearrangement uses TRBV20-1 and TRBJ1-6, with 7 bases that match TRBD1. CDR1 and CDR2 from the germline V gene are DFQATT and SNEGSKA (reference sequence). Trimming removed 5 bases from V and 7 bases from J; junction bases left unmatched: 5. The CDR3 consists of 13 residues. CDR3 region: CSAEGAPNSPLHF. CDR3 DNA sequence: TGCAGTGCTGAGGGGGCTCCGAATTCACCCCTCCACTTT.

The chain is built from TRBV10-2 and TRBJ2-3; 12 positions match TRBD2. The CDR3 has 16 residues. J lost 4 bases, V lost 8 bases, and 10 bases had no gene match. The germline V gene has CDR1 WSHSY and CDR2 SAAADI. The CDR3 DNA sequence: TGCGCCAGCCCTCCTAGCGGGGGGGATGACCCAGATACGCAGTATTTT. Its protein is CASPPSGGDDPDTQYF.

J is TRBJ1-6 and V is TRBV20-1; no clear D gene. This CDR3 has 15 residues. Per the germline V gene, CDR1 is DFQATT and CDR2 is SNEGSKA (reference sequence). V lost 0 bases and J 9 bases, leaving 15 bases between the germline ends. In DNA, the CDR3 is TGCAGTGCTAGAGACGGATCGCCAGATAGTTCACCCCTCCACTTT. Amino acids: CSARDGSPDSSPLHF.

The V and J genes are TRBV29-1 and TRBJ1-5; no clear D. CDR3 length equals 13 residues. Trimming shortened V by 4 bases and J by 0 bases, and 7 bases separated the two germline ends. Germline loops: CDR1 SQVTM, CDR2 ANQGSEA. The DNA of the CDR3 is TGCAGCGTTGCAGATTATAGCAATCAGCCCCAGCATTTT. It is translated as CSVADYSNQPQHF.

This rearrangement joins TRBV20-1 to TRBJ2-3; 8 bases line up with TRBD2. CDR1 is DFQATT, CDR2 SNEGSKA, per germline (reference sequence). This CDR3 spans 14 amino acids. V lost 8 bases to trimming and J lost 0 bases; unmatched junction nucleotides: 7. CDR3 sequence reads: CSTERGTSTDTQYF. The CDR3 DNA reads as TGCAGTACCGAGCGGGGGACTAGCACAGATACGCAGTATTTT.

This clonotype was seen ten or more times. The rearrangement uses TRBV7-6 and TRBJ1-5, with D uncertain. V lost 5 bases and J 3 bases, leaving 8 bases between the germline ends. CDR3 length: 13 amino acids. The germline V gene encodes CDR1 SGHVS and CDR2 FNYEAQ. Here the CDR3 reads CASSLRHNQPQHF. For the CDR3, the DNA is TGTGCCAGCAGCCTACGGCACAATCAGCCCCAGCATTTT.

This clonotype was observed a handful of times. V and J are TRBV7-9 and TRBJ2-7, with 8 bases aligning to TRBD1. Per germline, CDR1 SEHNR and CDR2 FQNEAQ (reference sequence). This CDR3 contains 14 residues. With 5 bases clipped from V and 5 bases from J, the junction kept 8 bases outside the gene matches. As DNA, the CDR3 is TGTGCCAGCAGCCCCGAAGGACAGGGCCACGAGCAGTACTTC. It is translated as CASSPEGQGHEQYF.

This clonotype has a count of ten or more. The gene calls are TRBV6-5 and TRBJ2-3; 7 bases are a match to TRBD1. This CDR3 has 16 amino acids. Germline values: CDR1 MNHEY, CDR2 SVGAGI. J gave up 6 bases and V 8 bases, and 17 bases lay outside the gene matches. The CDR3 DNA reads as TGTGCCAGCGGCCCTATCCCGGACAGGTGGCCTGATACGCAGTATTTT. Encoded protein: CASGPIPDRWPDTQYF.

This clonotype was seen a handful of times. This chain links TRBV6-5 with TRBJ2-1; TRBD2 agrees at 10 bases. Trimming cost V 0 bases and J 6 bases; bases outside gene matches: 2. The CDR3 has 15 residues. Germline assignment: CDR1 MNHEY and CDR2 SVGAGI. CDR3 DNA: TGTGCCAGCAGTTACTCGAGCGGGGGGGGCAATGAGCAGTTCTTC. Its translation: CASSYSSGGGNEQFF.

The table lists this clonotype with a few counts. The rearrangement links TRBV5-4 to TRBJ1-6, with a tentative D call TRBD1 (5 bases). The CDR3 consists of 15 residues. Trimming removed 0 bases from V and 6 bases from J, with 10 bases in between. In germline, CDR1 is SGHNT, CDR2 YYREEE (reference sequence). Here the CDR3 DNA reads TGTGCCAGCAGCTTGGTGCAGGGAAGTAATTCACCCCTCCACTTT. Amino acids: CASSLVQGSNSPLHF.

This clonotype appeared a few times. The chain carries TRBV7-2 and TRBJ1-1; 10 bases align to TRBD1. Germline CDR1 reads SGHTA; CDR2 reads FQGNSA. The CDR3 runs 14 residues. J gave up 7 bases and V 10 bases, and 12 bases lay outside the gene matches. The CDR3 here is CATRPGQGSSEAFF. CDR3 nucleotide sequence: TGTGCCACCCGGCCGGGACAGGGGAGTAGTGAAGCTTTCTTT. The full variable domain, completed using reference TRBV7-2 and TRBJ1-1, is GAGVSQSPSNKVTEKGKDVELRCDPISGHTALYWYRQSLGQGLEFLIYFQGNSAPDKSGLPSDRFSAERTGGSVSTLTIQRTQQEDSAVYLCATRPGQGSSEAFFGQGTRLTVV.